These 4 T cell receptor beta chains were sequenced from one sample in a study of cytomegalovirus exposure and HLA in healthy donors. It was with 60 Vbeta and 13 Jbeta primers that the PCR ran. Some clones are missing from TCRdb's copy, which holds only in-frame ones; the method was immunoSEQ multiplex PCR. The sample carries roughly 88,000 clones, 76% recorded once. Sequencing was performed on PBMCs. The source of these receptors is a man aged 30 to 45 in good health and CMV-seropositive.

In nucleotides, the CDR3 is TGTGCCAGCAGCTGGACAGGGGTTAACTATGGCTACACCTTC. The encoded protein is CASSWTGVNYGYTF. The chain links TRBV7-2 to TRBJ1-2, with 9 bases matching TRBD1. This CDR3 is 14 amino acids long. The V gene end was trimmed by 4 bases and the J gene end by 1 base; junction bases not matched to a gene: 1. CDR1 is SGHTA and CDR2 is FQGNSA in the germline V gene.

This chain links TRBV19 with TRBJ2-2; tentatively, D is TRBD2 (5 bases). V shed 5 bases and J shed 0 bases, with 7 bases lying between them. Germline values: CDR1 LNHDA, CDR2 SQIVND (reference sequence). The CDR3 runs 14 residues. The CDR3 reads CASSAGTNTGELFF. The CDR3 coding sequence is TGTGCCAGTAGTGCGGGCACGAACACCGGGGAGCTGTTTTTT. Variable domain in full (rest from reference TRBV19 and TRBJ2-2): DGGITQSPKYLFRKEGQNVTLSCEQNLNHDAMYWYRQDPGQGLRLIYYSQIVNDFQKGDIAEGYSVSREKKESFPLTVTSAQKNPTAFYLCASSAGTNTGELFFGEGSRLTVL.

The V and J genes are TRBV19 and TRBJ1-2, with TRBD1 matching over 9 bases. V lost 0 bases and J lost 2; bases outside the gene matches: 10. CDR1 LNHDA and CDR2 SQIVND come from the germline V gene (reference sequence). CDR3 length: 18 residues. In nucleotides, the CDR3 is TGTGCCAGTAGTATAGAGATGGGCCGGACAGGGGTGAACTATGGCTACACCTTC. It yields the protein CASSIEMGRTGVNYGYTF. The full variable domain, rest sourced from reference TRBV19 and TRBJ1-2, is DGGITQSPKYLFRKEGQNVTLSCEQNLNHDAMYWYRQDPGQGLRLIYYSQIVNDFQKGDIAEGYSVSREKKESFPLTVTSAQKNPTAFYLCASSIEMGRTGVNYGYTFGSGTRLTVV.

This clone has more than one count but fewer than ten. One end of the junction does not line up with germline, which may come from a read error. V usage is TRBV19 and J usage is TRBJ2-3, with D possibly TRBD2 on 5 matching bases. In germline, CDR1 is LNHDA, CDR2 SQIVND (reference sequence). The CDR3 consists of 11 residues. CDR3 region: CASTGIDTQYF. The CDR3 DNA sequence: TGTGCGAGTACGGGGATAGATACGCAGTATTTT.